The clone carrying this TCR beta chain was seen repeatedly, ten times or more. Antigen: not known. This entry is derived from a study of regulatory T cells in long-lasting Graves disease. Assembly of TCR beta libraries relied on iRepertoire HTBI primers together with Arm-PCR of CDR3 regions. One entry per CDR3 protein results from TCRdb running MiXCR on the multiplex PCR reads. The sample lists roughly 500,000 distinct CDR3 sequences, 13% occurring once. Points from the study as a whole: When disease was persistent, TRBV28, TRBJ1-2 and TRBJ2-5 were the favored segments. Thyroid tissue was not studied; only peripheral blood was.

With V trimmed by 2 bases and J by 4 bases, 18 bases remained unmatched. The CDR3 length is 18 residues. Germline V lookup: CDR1 DFQATT, CDR2 SNEGSKA (reference sequence). As to time point: newly diagnosed GD, antithyroid drugs for less than 3 months. Making the TCR library involved RNA that had been extracted from PBMCs. It was by American Thyroid Association guidelines that Graves' disease was diagnosed. The sample was also linked to a second study, of T cells in Graves' hyperthyroidism and ophthalmopathy. That paper adds: The HTBI set primed first-round TCR CDR3 RT-PCR.

Sequencing was performed on peripheral blood mononuclear cells (PBMCs), taken at new diagnosis, from a patient treated with antithyroid drugs. The TCR was taken from a man aged 30 to 45 with Graves disease. This sequence joins TRBV20-1 and TRBJ2-7, with 9 bases matching TRBD1. The CDR3 DNA follows: TGCAGTGCTAGACCCCCGGGACAGGGTGCTCACGGGTTATACGAGCAGTACTTC. It translates to CSARPPGQGAHGLYEQYF.